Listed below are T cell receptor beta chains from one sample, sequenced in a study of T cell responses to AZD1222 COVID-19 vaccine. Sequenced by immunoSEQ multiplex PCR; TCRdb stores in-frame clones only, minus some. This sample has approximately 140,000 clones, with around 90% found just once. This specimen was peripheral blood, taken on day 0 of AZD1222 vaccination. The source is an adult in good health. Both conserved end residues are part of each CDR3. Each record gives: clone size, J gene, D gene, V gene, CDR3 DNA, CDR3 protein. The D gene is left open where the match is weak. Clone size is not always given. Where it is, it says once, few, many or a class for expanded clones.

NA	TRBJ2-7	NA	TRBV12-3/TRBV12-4	TGTGCCAGCAGTTTGGCCGATACCTACGAGCAGTACTTC	CASSLADTYEQYF
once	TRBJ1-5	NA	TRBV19	TGTGCCAGTAGTATCCGGACAGTTAGCAATCAGCCCCAGCATTTT	CASSIRTVSNQPQHF
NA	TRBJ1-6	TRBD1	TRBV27	TGTGCCAGCACGATCAGGGGGGATCGCCTCCACTTT	CASTIRGDRLHF
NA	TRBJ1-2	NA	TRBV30	TGTGCCTGGAGTCCTAGGGCTGGGAAGCTATATGGCTACACCTTC	CAWSPRAGKLYGYTF
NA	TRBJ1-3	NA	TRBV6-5	TGTGCCAGCAATCCCCAGAAAGGGGTAACAAAAGTATATTTT	CASNPQKGVTKVYF
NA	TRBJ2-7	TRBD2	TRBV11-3	TGTGCCAGCAGCGCGGTAGCGGGAGGCGAGCAGTACTTC	CASSAVAGGEQYF
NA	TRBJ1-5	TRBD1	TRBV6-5	TGTGCCAGCATTCAGGGGGGTAATCAGCCCCAGCATTTT	CASIQGGNQPQHF
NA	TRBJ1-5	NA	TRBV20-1	TGCAGTGCTAGTACGGCTAACAATCAGCCCCAGCATTTT	CSASTANNQPQHF
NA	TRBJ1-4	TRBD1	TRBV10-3	TGTGCCATCAAGGGGACAGGGGACGAAAAACTGTTTTTT	CAIKGTGDEKLFF
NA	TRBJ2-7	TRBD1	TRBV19	TGTGCCAGTAGTAGCCGTGGACAGGGGGCTCAGTATGCCTACGAGCAGTACTTC	CASSSRGQGAQYAYEQYF
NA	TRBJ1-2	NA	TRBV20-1	TGCAGTGCTAGAGACTATGGCTACACCTTC	CSARDYGYTF
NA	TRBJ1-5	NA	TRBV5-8	TGTGCCAGCAGCTTGGTATGGGATCAGCCCCAGCATTTT	CASSLVWDQPQHF
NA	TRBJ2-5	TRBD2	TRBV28	TGTGCCAGCAGCCCTCTAGCGGGTTACCGTGAGGGGGAGACCCAGTACTTC	CASSPLAGYREGETQYF
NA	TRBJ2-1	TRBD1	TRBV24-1	TGTGCCACCAGTGACTCCGACAGGGTGAAGTACAATGAGCAGTTCTTC	CATSDSDRVKYNEQFF
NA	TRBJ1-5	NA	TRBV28	TGTGCCAGCACCCTTTCGGGGGGTTACAATCAGCCCCAGCATTTT	CASTLSGGYNQPQHF
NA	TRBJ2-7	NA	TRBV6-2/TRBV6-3	TGTGCCAGCAGACCTTCCCGGATTTACGAGCAGTACTTC	CASRPSRIYEQYF
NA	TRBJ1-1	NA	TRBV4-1	TGCGCCAGCAGCCAGATTCGGGGGGACACTGAAGCTTTCTTT	CASSQIRGDTEAFF
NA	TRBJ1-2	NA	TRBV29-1	TGCAGCGTCCCCTCCGCACAGAACTATGGCTACACCTTC	CSVPSAQNYGYTF
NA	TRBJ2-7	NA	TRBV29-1	TGCAGCGTTGAAGAGGCGGGACAGCTAAGGCAAGACGAGCAGTACTTC	CSVEEAGQLRQDEQYF
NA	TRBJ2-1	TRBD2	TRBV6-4	TGTGCCAGCAGTGTATATGGACTAGCGGCTTACAATGAGCAGTTCTTC	CASSVYGLAAYNEQFF
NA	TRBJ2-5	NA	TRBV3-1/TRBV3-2	TGTGCCAGCAGCCAAGGGGGCAGGGCAGCGTTCGAGACCCAGTACTTC	CASSQGGRAAFETQYF
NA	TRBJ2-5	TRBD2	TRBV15	TGTGCCACCAGCAGAGATGCGGGAGGGCCAGAGACCCAGTACTTC	CATSRDAGGPETQYF
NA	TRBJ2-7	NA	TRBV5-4	TGTGCCAGCAGCTGGGGAGAAGGTACCTACGAGCAGTACTTC	CASSWGEGTYEQYF
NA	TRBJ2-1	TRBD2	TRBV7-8	TGTGCCAGCAGCCGAACCAGACTAGCGGAATACAATGAGCAGTTCTTC	CASSRTRLAEYNEQFF
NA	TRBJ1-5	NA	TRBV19	TGTGCCAGTAGTATCCAGGGGTGGATCAATCAGCCCCAGCATTTT	CASSIQGWINQPQHF